This TCR beta chain was identified during a study of CD8 T cells in Susac syndrome. Notes on the study in general: Where Susac syndrome CD4+ T cell repertoires were concerned, no clonal expansion was evident.

Random hexamers primed reverse transcription of about 0.5 to 1 ug RNA. MiXCR, run by TCRdb on the immunoSEQ multiplex PCR reads, gives a single entry per CDR3 protein. Here the sample spans 170,000 or so distinct CDR3 sequences, around 94% being singletons. This CDR3 has 13 amino acids. V was clipped by 7 bases and J by 1 base, with 10 bases between them. From germline, CDR1 is MNHEY and CDR2 SVGEGT. About this clonotype itself: What it binds is unknown.

The origin of this receptor is a human donor with Susac syndrome. The chain links TRBV6-2 or TRBV6-3 to TRBJ2-5; D unresolved. The sample was CD4+ T cells from PBMCs. The CDR3 sequence is CASTRRSQETQYF. In DNA, the CDR3 is TGTGCCAGCACCCGGAGATCCCAAGAGACCCAGTACTTC.